The 14 T cell receptor beta chains listed next were all sequenced from one sample in a study of tumor-infiltrating lymphocytes in primary liver carcinoma. Between about 20 and 30 mg of unsorted bulk tissue served as the source from which RNA and DNA were co-extracted. Using a constant-region primer together with ProtoScript II reverse transcriptase, TCR beta cDNA was made from around 500 ng of total RNA. Researchers made the TCR beta libraries by running three nested multiplex PCR rounds with slightly modified ARM-PCR. The study ran its first two PCR rounds for about 11 cycles each, using TRBV1-TRBV30 forward primers and a C-beta reverse primer. MiXCR, run by TCRdb on the multiplex PCR reads, gives a single entry per CDR3 protein. The data show some 190,000 distinct CDR3 sequences, 70% to 90% seen once. The sequencing input was tumor tissue from primary liver carcinoma. These receptors all stem from a man aged 35-49 years with primary liver carcinoma and hepatitis B virus infection.

Regarding this clonotype: At one end the junction does not follow the germline gene, possibly because of a read error. The chain combines TRBV12-3 or TRBV12-4 with TRBJ1-5; the match to TRBD1 covers 8 bases. The CDR3 has 16 amino acids. CDR3 bases: TGCGCCAGCTGTACAACTCCGGGACAGGGCAATCAGCCCCAGCATTTT. Translated, it gives CASCTTPGQGNQPQHF.

A note on this clonotype: Here the CDR3 omits its conserved ending phenylalanine or tryptophan, so a read error is the likely source. CDR3 bases: TGTGCTAACGGGGAGGGGGGCGGGTCTCTCTCCTACAATGAGCAGTTCATC. Translating it yields CANGEGGGSLSYNEQFI. The J gene is TRBJ2-1, the V gene TRBV12-3 or TRBV12-4; D is perhaps TRBD2 (7 bases). This CDR3 has 17 amino acids.

About this clonotype: The missing conserved phenylalanine or tryptophan at the end of this CDR3 makes a read error likely. The chain employs TRBV28 and TRBJ2-7, with D maybe TRBD2 (6 bases). The germline V gene encodes CDR1 MDHEN and CDR2 SYDVKM. This CDR3 has 15 amino acids. The germline V and J ends were trimmed by 5 bases and 8 bases, with 22 bases remaining between them. DNA of the CDR3: TGTGCCAGCAGTCCACCCCTGGGAGGTCCTTACAAGCAGTACTCC. This encodes CASSPPLGGPYKQYS.

This rearrangement joins TRBV29-1 to TRBJ2-7; 11 nucleotides align to TRBD2. The CDR3 is 14 amino acids. In germline, CDR1 is SQVTM, CDR2 ANQGSEA. The CDR3 coding sequence is TGCAACGTGACACTCGGGACTAGCGGCCACGAGCAGTACTTC. Translation gives CNVTLGTSGHEQYF.

Points on this clonotype: Germline and junction disagree at one end, which may indicate a read error. The CDR3 sequence is CVSSSGTGLGETQYF. Written as DNA, the CDR3 is TGCGTCAGCAGCTCCGGAACAGGGTTAGGAGAGACCCAGTACTTC. This sequence joins TRBV5-1 and TRBJ2-5, with D perhaps TRBD1 (6 bases). Looked up from germline, CDR1 is SGHRS and CDR2 is YFSETQ. CDR3 length: 15 amino acids.

In the case of this clonotype: A much larger clone sits a single nucleotide away, making a read error possible. The rearrangement links TRBV28 to TRBJ2-1, with D possibly TRBD1 on 6 matching bases. The V end lost 10 bases, the J end lost 6 bases, and 16 bases lay between the germline ends. The length of the CDR3 is 13 residues. Germline CDR1 MDHEN, CDR2 SYDVKM. CDR3 bases: TGTGCCACAACAGGGCCCCTATTCAATGAGCAGTTCTTC. Residues: CATTGPLFNEQFF. The full variable domain, rest sourced from reference TRBV28 and TRBJ2-1, is DVKVTQSSRYLVKRTGEKVFLECVQDMDHENMFWYRQDPGLGLRLIYFSYDVKMKEKGDIPEGYSVSREKKERFSLILESASTNQTSMYLCATTGPLFNEQFFGPGTRLTVL.

With respect to this clonotype: The junction does not match germline at one end; this may be a read error. This chain connects TRBV11-2 to TRBJ2-7, with D perhaps TRBD2 (5 bases). The CDR3 sequence is 14 residues long. Germline CDR1 SGHAT, CDR2 FQNNGV. Written as DNA, the CDR3 is TGTACCAGCACCCGTGGGAGTTCCGCCTACGAGCAGTACTTC. It yields the protein CTSTRGSSAYEQYF.

Regarding this clonotype: At one end the junction does not follow the germline gene, possibly because of a read error. V usage is TRBV12-3 or TRBV12-4 and J usage is TRBJ1-6, with 9 bases aligning to TRBD1. This CDR3 spans 15 amino acids. Here the CDR3 reads CASRTYRGRLSPLHF. The CDR3 DNA reads TGTGCCAGCAGAACCTACAGGGGGCGTCTTTCACCTCTCCACTTT.

This clonotype has just one count. Compared with germline, one end of the junction differs, possibly owing to a read error. DNA for the CDR3: TGTGCCAGCAGCTTAAGACTGATCACTGAAGCTTTGTTT. Protein sequence: CASSLRLITEALF. The gene calls are TRBV11-2 and TRBJ1-1; D is ambiguous. The germline V gene encodes CDR1 SGHAT and CDR2 FQNNGV. CDR3 length: 13 residues.

Points on this clonotype: One end of the junction is discordant with germline, which a read error may explain. V is TRBV11-2 and J is TRBJ2-1; TRBD1 is a possible D gene (5 bases). The length of the CDR3 is 16 residues. Germline CDR1 reads SGHAT; CDR2 reads FQNNGV. The CDR3 spells CASSLDHLTLGDELFF. As DNA, the CDR3 is TGTGCCAGCAGTTTAGATCATTTAACGTTAGGGGATGAACTGTTCTTC.

With regard to this clonotype: Relative to the germline gene, one junction end is altered; a read error may explain this. The chain uses TRBV4-1 and TRBJ1-3, with no clear D. Germline CDR1 MGHRA, CDR2 YSYEKL. This CDR3 spans 17 amino acids. The CDR3 region has the DNA TGTGCCAGGAGCCAAGATTCCCCTACTCACTCTGGAAACACCATATATTTT. Protein product: CARSQDSPTHSGNTIYF.

As concerns this clonotype: This may come from a read error, since a much larger clone is one base off. This chain connects TRBV5-1 to TRBJ1-2, with TRBD1 as a possible D gene (5 bases). The V and J ends lost 3 bases and 2 bases respectively, with 11 bases between them. Germline lookup yields CDR1 SGHRS and CDR2 YFSETQ. The CDR3 loop spans 14 amino acids. The CDR3 DNA sequence: TGCGCCAGCAGCTGGGACCCCCCCAACTATGGCTACACCTTC. Translating gives CASSWDPPNYGYTF.

A remark on this clonotype: A read error may produce the germline difference seen at one junction end. This sequence joins TRBV29-1 and TRBJ2-2; TRBD2 matches 9 bases. The CDR3 is 15 residues long. Per germline, CDR1 SQVTM and CDR2 ANQGSEA. The CDR3 DNA reads as TGCAGCGTTGGGACTAGCGAGGCGAGCACCCGGGAGCTGTTTTTT. Amino acid sequence: CSVGTSEASTRELFF.

The table lists this clonotype with many counts. The rearrangement uses TRBV5-1 and TRBJ2-1, with 8 bases aligning to TRBD2. This CDR3 has 16 amino acids. CDR1 is SGHRS and CDR2 is YFSETQ in the germline V gene. J was trimmed by 4 bases and V by 0 bases; bases with no gene match: 6. The DNA of the CDR3 is TGCGCCAGCAGCTTGGTTACAGCGGGAGCTTACAATGAGCAGTTCTTC. Translated: CASSLVTAGAYNEQFF.